The 12 T cell receptor beta chains given below trace back to one sample, sequenced in a study of T cells in Graves' hyperthyroidism and ophthalmopathy. Regions amplified from RNA transcripts were the TCR beta CDR3 regions. HTBI primers were used for first-round RT-PCR of the TCR CDR3. MiXCR, applied by TCRdb to the multiplex PCR reads, yields one record per CDR3 protein. The sample shows approximately 640,000 distinct CDR3 sequences, 45% of them seen only once. Source material: peripheral blood or thyroid tissue (not recorded which). Every receptor here comes from an adult man with Graves' disease, either hyperthyroidism or ophthalmopathy (not recorded which).

This chain connects TRBV7-8 to TRBJ1-4; a weak D match, TRBD1 (5 bases). The CDR3 spans 15 residues. V was shortened by 5 bases and J by 8 bases, with 18 bases between the two germline ends. Per the germline V gene, CDR1 is SGHVS and CDR2 is FQNEAQ. The CDR3 spells CASSTGGGESEKLFF. The CDR3 DNA reads TGTGCCAGCAGCACCGGGGGGGGGGAATCGGAAAAACTGTTTTTT.

V usage is TRBV7-9 and J usage is TRBJ1-1; weak D call: TRBD1 (5 bases). Germline V CDR1 and CDR2: SEHNR, FQNEAQ (reference sequence). This CDR3 region has 17 residues. The ends were cut back, 5 bases at V and 1 base at J, with 20 bases in the middle. CDR3 DNA: TGTGCCAGCAGCCCGCTATCCCTCAGGGCGAGGAACACTGAAGCTTTCTTT. This gives the protein CASSPLSLRARNTEAFF.

The genes are TRBV7-2 and TRBJ1-2; D might be TRBD1 (6 bases). This CDR3 comprises 15 residues. Trimming removed 5 bases at V and 0 bases at J, with 13 bases between. In germline, CDR1 is SGHTA, CDR2 FQGNSA. The CDR3 protein is CASSAYRVSNYGYTF. The DNA of the CDR3 is TGTGCCAGCAGCGCCTACAGGGTTTCTAACTATGGCTACACCTTC.

This chain uses TRBV5-4 with TRBJ1-1; perhaps TRBD1 as D (6 bases). Per the germline V gene, CDR1 is SGHNT and CDR2 is YYREEE (reference sequence). The germline V and J ends were trimmed by 4 bases and 0 bases, with 19 bases remaining between them. The CDR3 is 17 amino acids. The CDR3 sequence: CASSASGYGQMNTEAFF. For the CDR3, the DNA is TGTGCCAGCAGCGCTAGTGGGTATGGACAGATGAACACTGAAGCTTTCTTT.

This clonotype appeared many times. This chain connects TRBV7-8 to TRBJ2-7; D may correspond to TRBD1 or TRBD2 (6 bases each). Germline lookup yields CDR1 SGHVS and CDR2 FQNEAQ. V lost 1 base to trimming and J lost 6 bases, with 13 bases between them. This CDR3 is 14 amino acids long. As DNA, the CDR3 is TGTGCCAGCAGCTTAGAGGGGGGACTTGGCGAGCAGTACTTC. Its protein is CASSLEGGLGEQYF.

This clonotype was seen many times. In nucleotides, the CDR3 is TGTGCCAGCAGCTTAGTGGAGGGGATTTCACCCCTCCACTTT. Amino acids: CASSLVEGISPLHF. The rearrangement joins TRBV7-8 to TRBJ1-6; D may be TRBD1 (5 bases). Per the germline V gene, CDR1 is SGHVS and CDR2 is FQNEAQ. The CDR3 is made up of 14 amino acids. The germline V and J ends were trimmed by 1 base and 9 bases, with 10 bases remaining between them.

The gene calls are TRBV25-1 and TRBJ1-1; weak D call: TRBD1 (5 bases). This CDR3 is 13 amino acids long. Germline V CDR1 and CDR2: MGHDK, SYGVNS. The ends were cut back, 5 bases at V and 3 bases at J, with 10 bases in the middle. Here the CDR3 reads CASSSGTHTEAFF. CDR3 sequence (DNA): TGTGCCAGCAGTAGCGGGACGCACACTGAAGCTTTCTTT.

Ten or more counts support this clonotype. The chain employs TRBV2 and TRBJ1-2; the match to TRBD1 covers 7 bases. Germline lookup yields CDR1 SNHLY and CDR2 FYNNEI. This CDR3 is built from 11 residues. V trimming: 6 bases; J trimming: 10 bases; junction bases outside the gene matches: 5. Written as DNA, the CDR3 is TGTGCCAGCAGCAGTCAGGGGGACTACACCTTC. Protein sequence: CASSSQGDYTF.

The J gene is TRBJ1-5, the V gene TRBV24-1, with D maybe TRBD1 (5 bases). The germline V gene encodes CDR1 KGHDR and CDR2 SFDVKD. The CDR3 runs to 14 residues. V gave up 10 bases and J gave up 0 bases, with 12 bases separating them. The CDR3 is CATGTDHSNQPQHF. The CDR3 DNA sequence: TGTGCCACTGGGACGGACCATAGCAATCAGCCCCAGCATTTT.

In this sample, this clonotype turned up a few times. The gene calls are TRBV24-1 and TRBJ2-5; D is undetermined. V was cut by 11 bases and J by 4 bases, with 16 bases left in between. Germline V gene sequence: CDR1 KGHDR, CDR2 SFDVKD. This CDR3 has 13 amino acids. CDR3 protein: CASRWPSRETQYF. CDR3 DNA sequence: TGTGCCAGCAGGTGGCCTTCTAGAGAGACCCAGTACTTC.

This clonotype turned up a few times. V is TRBV7-8 and J is TRBJ2-7; 8 nucleotides line up with TRBD1. Per the germline V gene, CDR1 is SGHVS and CDR2 is FQNEAQ. There are 16 residues in the CDR3. Germline trimming cut 4 bases from V and 4 bases from J; bases unmatched to any gene: 12. Here the CDR3 reads CASSSSMDRASYEQYF. As DNA, the CDR3 is TGTGCCAGCAGCTCCTCTATGGACAGGGCCTCTTACGAGCAGTACTTC.

The CDR3 DNA sequence: TGTGCCAGTGCACAGGGGGCACAACAGCCCCAGCATTTT. Its translation: CASAQGAQQPQHF. The chain joins TRBV19 to TRBJ1-5; 9 bases are shared with TRBD1. Germline-derived CDR1 and CDR2 are LNHDA and SQIVND (reference sequence). The CDR3 loop spans 13 amino acids. V dropped 8 bases and J dropped 7; count of bases not matched to a gene: 6. The complete variable domain, with remaining parts taken from reference TRBV19 and TRBJ1-5, reads DGGITQSPKYLFRKEGQNVTLSCEQNLNHDAMYWYRQDPGQGLRLIYYSQIVNDFQKGDIAEGYSVSREKKESFPLTVTSAQKNPTAFYLCASAQGAQQPQHFGDGTRLSIL.